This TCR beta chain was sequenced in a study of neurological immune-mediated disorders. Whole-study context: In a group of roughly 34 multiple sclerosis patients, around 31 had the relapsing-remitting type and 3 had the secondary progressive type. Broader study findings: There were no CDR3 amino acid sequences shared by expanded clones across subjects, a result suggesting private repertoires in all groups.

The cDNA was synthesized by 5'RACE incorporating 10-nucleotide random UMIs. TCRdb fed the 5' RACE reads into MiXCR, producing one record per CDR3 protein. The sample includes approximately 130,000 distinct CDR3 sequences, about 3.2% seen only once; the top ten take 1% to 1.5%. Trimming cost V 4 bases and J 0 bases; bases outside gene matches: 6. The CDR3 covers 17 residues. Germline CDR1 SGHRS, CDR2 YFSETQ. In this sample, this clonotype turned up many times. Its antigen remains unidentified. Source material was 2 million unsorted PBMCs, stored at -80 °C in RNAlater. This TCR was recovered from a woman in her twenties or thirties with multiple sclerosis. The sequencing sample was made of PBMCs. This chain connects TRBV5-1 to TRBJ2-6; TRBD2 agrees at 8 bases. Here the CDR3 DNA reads TGCGCCAGCAGCCCCCGGGGGGGAGTCTCTGGGGCCAACGTCCTGACTTTC. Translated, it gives CASSPRGGVSGANVLTF. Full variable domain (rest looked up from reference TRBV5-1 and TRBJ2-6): KAGVTQTPRYLIKTRGQQVTLSCSPISGHRSVSWYQQTPGQGLQFLFEYFSETQRNKGNFPGRFSGRQFSNSRSEMNVSTLELGDSALYLCASSPRGGVSGANVLTFGAGSRLTVL.